A selection of T cell receptor beta chains follows, all from one sample in a study of OX40 agonist ivuxolimab in advanced cancers. The repertoire was sequenced with immunoSEQ multiplex PCR; TCRdb's copy has only in-frame clones and lacks some. The table shows 52,000 or so clones, with less than 90% occurring only once. Material: CD4+ or CD8+ T cells sorted from blood, obtained in a trial of the OX40 agonist ivuxolimab. These receptors were obtained from an adult with an advanced solid tumor such as melanoma, head and neck, liver or kidney cancer. CDR3s include the opening cysteine and the closing phenylalanine or tryptophan. D genes are given only for firm matches. Size is stated for part of the rows, as once, few or many counts, or as a class when the clone is expanded.

V gene: TRBV5-7
clone size: -
J gene: TRBJ2-7
D gene: TRBD1
CDR3 DNA: TGTGCCACTAGGGACAGGGGACTCCGTCGCTACGAGCAGTACTTC
CDR3 protein: CATRDRGLRRYEQYF

V gene: TRBV4-3
clone size: few
J gene: TRBJ2-3
D gene: -
CDR3 DNA: TGCGCCAGCAGCCAAGACGCTACGACAGAGCCCCCAGATACGCAGTATTTT
CDR3 protein: CASSQDATTEPPDTQYF

V gene: TRBV10-1
clone size: -
J gene: TRBJ1-1
D gene: -
CDR3 DNA: TGCGCCAGCAGTGCTAATCGGGACACTGAAGCTTTCTTT
CDR3 protein: CASSANRDTEAFF

V gene: TRBV10-3
clone size: once
J gene: TRBJ2-5
D gene: TRBD1
CDR3 DNA: TGTGCCATCAGTGGGACCGGGACAGGGGGCGAGACCCAGTACTTC
CDR3 protein: CAISGTGTGGETQYF

V gene: TRBV5-1
clone size: -
J gene: TRBJ2-5
D gene: TRBD2
CDR3 DNA: TGCGCCAGCAGCACGGGACTAGCGGGAGGGATGTACCAAGAGACCCAGTACTTC
CDR3 protein: CASSTGLAGGMYQETQYF

V gene: TRBV2
clone size: few
J gene: TRBJ2-2
D gene: TRBD2
CDR3 DNA: TGTGCCAGCACCATTGGACTAGCGGGGGGGGAGCTGTTTTTT
CDR3 protein: CASTIGLAGGELFF

V gene: TRBV28
clone size: -
J gene: TRBJ2-1
D gene: TRBD2
CDR3 DNA: TGTGCCAGCAGTTCCCCGGGACTAGCGGGAGGCTCTGAGCAGTTCTTC
CDR3 protein: CASSSPGLAGGSEQFF

V gene: TRBV11-2
clone size: -
J gene: TRBJ2-2
D gene: -
CDR3 DNA: TGTGCCAGCAGCTCCCCCAGGGGGGCCGGGGAGCTGTTTTTT
CDR3 protein: CASSSPRGAGELFF

V gene: TRBV5-1
clone size: -
J gene: TRBJ2-3
D gene: -
CDR3 DNA: TGCGCCAGCAGCTTGGGTACGAGCGCCACTAGCACAGATACGCAGTATTTT
CDR3 protein: CASSLGTSATSTDTQYF

V gene: TRBV4-1
clone size: -
J gene: TRBJ2-5
D gene: TRBD2
CDR3 DNA: TGCGCCAGCAGCCTAGGTCCTAGCGGCCTTTTACAAGAGACCCAGTACTTC
CDR3 protein: CASSLGPSGLLQETQYF

V gene: TRBV6-1
clone size: -
J gene: TRBJ2-1
D gene: TRBD2
CDR3 DNA: TGTGCCACCAGCCCCCTTAGCGGGAGCGGCTATGAGCAGTTCTTC
CDR3 protein: CATSPLSGSGYEQFF

V gene: TRBV25-1
clone size: -
J gene: TRBJ1-2
D gene: -
CDR3 DNA: TGTGCCAGCAGTAGGGGGGGCGCGGCCTATGGCTACACCTTC
CDR3 protein: CASSRGGAAYGYTF

V gene: TRBV11-3
clone size: once
J gene: TRBJ1-1
D gene: TRBD1
CDR3 DNA: TGTGCCAGCAGCCCACAGGGACAGCTTAACACTGAAGCTTTCTTT
CDR3 protein: CASSPQGQLNTEAFF

V gene: TRBV5-1
clone size: -
J gene: TRBJ2-3
D gene: -
CDR3 DNA: TGCGCCAGCAGGATGCTAGCAGGCACAGATACGCAGTATTTT
CDR3 protein: CASRMLAGTDTQYF

V gene: TRBV4-2
clone size: -
J gene: TRBJ2-7
D gene: TRBD1
CDR3 DNA: TGTGCCAGCAGCCAAGGGGATCTCCAGGGGGCCTACGAGCAGTACTTC
CDR3 protein: CASSQGDLQGAYEQYF

V gene: TRBV7-2
clone size: -
J gene: TRBJ2-4
D gene: TRBD2
CDR3 DNA: TGTGCCAGCAGCTTACCTAGCGGCCCCGTCACTTCTCCCAAAAACATTCAGTACTTC
CDR3 protein: CASSLPSGPVTSPKNIQYF

V gene: TRBV12-5
clone size: -
J gene: TRBJ2-3
D gene: -
CDR3 DNA: TGTGCTAGTGGTTTGGTAGGGGGGGGTCTCACAGATACGCAGTATTTT
CDR3 protein: CASGLVGGGLTDTQYF

V gene: TRBV7-9
clone size: -
J gene: TRBJ2-5
D gene: TRBD1
CDR3 DNA: TGTGCCAGCGTGCCAGGGGGCCGGGAGACCCAGTACTTC
CDR3 protein: CASVPGGRETQYF

V gene: TRBV7-6
clone size: -
J gene: TRBJ2-1
D gene: TRBD2
CDR3 DNA: TGTGCCAGCAGCTTAAGCGGGAGTGCCTACAATGAGCAGTTCTTC
CDR3 protein: CASSLSGSAYNEQFF

V gene: TRBV27
clone size: few
J gene: TRBJ1-1
D gene: -
CDR3 DNA: TGTGCCAGCAGTCCGACCTTTATGAACACTGAAGCTTTCTTT
CDR3 protein: CASSPTFMNTEAFF